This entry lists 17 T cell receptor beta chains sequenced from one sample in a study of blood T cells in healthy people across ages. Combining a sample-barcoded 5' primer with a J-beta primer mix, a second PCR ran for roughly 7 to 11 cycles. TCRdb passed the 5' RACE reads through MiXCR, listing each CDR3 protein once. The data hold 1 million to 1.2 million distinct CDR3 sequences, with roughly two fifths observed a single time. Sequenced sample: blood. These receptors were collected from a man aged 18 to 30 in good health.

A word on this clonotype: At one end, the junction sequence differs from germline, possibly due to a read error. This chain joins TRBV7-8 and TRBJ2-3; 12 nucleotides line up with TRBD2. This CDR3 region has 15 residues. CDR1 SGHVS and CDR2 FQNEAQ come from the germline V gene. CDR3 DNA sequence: TGTGCCAGCAGCGAAGGACTAGCGGGGACAGGTACGCAGTATTTT. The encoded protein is CASSEGLAGTGTQYF.

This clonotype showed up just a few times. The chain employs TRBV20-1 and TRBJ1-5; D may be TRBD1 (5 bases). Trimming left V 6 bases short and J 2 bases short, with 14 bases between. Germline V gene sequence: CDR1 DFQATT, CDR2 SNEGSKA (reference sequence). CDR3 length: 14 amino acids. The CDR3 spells CSATGPKRNQPQHF. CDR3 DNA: TGCAGTGCAACGGGACCGAAGCGCAATCAGCCCCAGCATTTT.

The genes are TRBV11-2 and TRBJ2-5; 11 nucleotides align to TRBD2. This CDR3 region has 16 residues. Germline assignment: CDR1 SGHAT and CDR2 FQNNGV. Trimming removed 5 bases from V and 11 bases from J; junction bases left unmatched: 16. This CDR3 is CASSIRLAGPYNEQYF. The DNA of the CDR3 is TGTGCCAGCAGCATCCGACTAGCGGGGCCATACAATGAGCAGTACTTC.

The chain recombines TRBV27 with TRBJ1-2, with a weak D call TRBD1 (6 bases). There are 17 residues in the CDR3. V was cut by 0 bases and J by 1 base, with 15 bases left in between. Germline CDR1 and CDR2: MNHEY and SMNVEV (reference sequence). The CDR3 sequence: CASSLSGGQTFNYGYTF. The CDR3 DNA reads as TGTGCCAGCAGTTTATCGGGAGGACAGACTTTTAACTATGGCTACACCTTC.

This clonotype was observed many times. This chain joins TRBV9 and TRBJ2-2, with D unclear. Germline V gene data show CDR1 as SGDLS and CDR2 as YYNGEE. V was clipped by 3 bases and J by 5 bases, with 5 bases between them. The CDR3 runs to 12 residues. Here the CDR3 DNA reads TGTGCCAGCAGCGCATATACCGGGGAGCTGTTTTTT. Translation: CASSAYTGELFF.

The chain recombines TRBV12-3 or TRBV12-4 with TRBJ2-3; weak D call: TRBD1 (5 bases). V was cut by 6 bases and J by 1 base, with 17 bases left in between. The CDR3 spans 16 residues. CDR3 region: CASSWGGRLRTDTQYF. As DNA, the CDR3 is TGTGCCAGCAGCTGGGGCGGCAGGCTTCGCACAGATACGCAGTATTTT.

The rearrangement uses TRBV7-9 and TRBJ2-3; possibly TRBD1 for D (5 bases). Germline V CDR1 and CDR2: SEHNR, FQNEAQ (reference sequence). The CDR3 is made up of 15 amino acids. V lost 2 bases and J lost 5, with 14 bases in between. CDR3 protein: CASSLSRVGKDTQYF. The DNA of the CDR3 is TGTGCCAGCAGCTTATCCAGGGTTGGCAAAGATACGCAGTATTTT.

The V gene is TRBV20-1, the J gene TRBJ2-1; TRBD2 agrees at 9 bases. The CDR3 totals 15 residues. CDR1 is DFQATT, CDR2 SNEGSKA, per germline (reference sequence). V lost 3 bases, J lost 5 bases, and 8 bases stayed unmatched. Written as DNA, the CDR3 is TGCAGTGCTAGGTCCGGCGGGGGGGCAGACAATGAGCAGTTCTTC. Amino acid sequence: CSARSGGGADNEQFF.

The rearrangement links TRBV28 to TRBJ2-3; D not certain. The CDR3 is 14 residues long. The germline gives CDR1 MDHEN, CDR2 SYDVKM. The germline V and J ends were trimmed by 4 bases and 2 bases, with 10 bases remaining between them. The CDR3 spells CASSSDLYTDTQYF. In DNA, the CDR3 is TGTGCCAGCAGTTCCGATCTCTACACAGATACGCAGTATTTT. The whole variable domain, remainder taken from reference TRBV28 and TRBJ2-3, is DVKVTQSSRYLVKRTGEKVFLECVQDMDHENMFWYRQDPGLGLRLIYFSYDVKMKEKGDIPEGYSVSREKKERFSLILESASTNQTSMYLCASSSDLYTDTQYFGPGTRLTVL.

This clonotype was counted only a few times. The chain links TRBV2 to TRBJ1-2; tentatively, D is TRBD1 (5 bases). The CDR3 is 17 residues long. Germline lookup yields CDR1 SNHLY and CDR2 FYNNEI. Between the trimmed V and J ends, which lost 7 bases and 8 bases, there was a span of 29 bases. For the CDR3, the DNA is TGTGCCAGCACTGAGGGAGGGACGACCCGCACAGGAGGAGGCTACACCTTC. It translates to CASTEGGTTRTGGGYTF.

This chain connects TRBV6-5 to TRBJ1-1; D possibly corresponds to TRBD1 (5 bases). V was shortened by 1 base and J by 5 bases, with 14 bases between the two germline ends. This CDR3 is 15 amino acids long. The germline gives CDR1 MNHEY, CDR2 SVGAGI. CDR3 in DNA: TGTGCCAGCAGTTACTATGGGGGGTCTGATACTGAAGCTTTCTTT. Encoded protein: CASSYYGGSDTEAFF.

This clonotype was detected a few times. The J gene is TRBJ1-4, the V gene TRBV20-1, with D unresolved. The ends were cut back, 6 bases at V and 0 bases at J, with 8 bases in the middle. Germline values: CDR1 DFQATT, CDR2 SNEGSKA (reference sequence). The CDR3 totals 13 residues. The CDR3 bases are TGCAGTGCCCCGGGAACAACTAATGAAAAACTGTTTTTT. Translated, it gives CSAPGTTNEKLFF.

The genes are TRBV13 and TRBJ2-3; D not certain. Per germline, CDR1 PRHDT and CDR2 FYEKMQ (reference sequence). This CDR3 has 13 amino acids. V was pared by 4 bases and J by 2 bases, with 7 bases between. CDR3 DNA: TGTGCCAGCAGCTCTTACTACACAGATACGCAGTATTTT. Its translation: CASSSYYTDTQYF.

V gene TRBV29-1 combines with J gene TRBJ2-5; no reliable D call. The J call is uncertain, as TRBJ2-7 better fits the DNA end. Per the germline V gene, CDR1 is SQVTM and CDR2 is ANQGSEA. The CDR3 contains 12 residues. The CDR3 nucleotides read TGCAGCGTTGAAGCTGTACGGGACGAGCAGTACTTC. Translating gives CSVEAVRDEQYF.

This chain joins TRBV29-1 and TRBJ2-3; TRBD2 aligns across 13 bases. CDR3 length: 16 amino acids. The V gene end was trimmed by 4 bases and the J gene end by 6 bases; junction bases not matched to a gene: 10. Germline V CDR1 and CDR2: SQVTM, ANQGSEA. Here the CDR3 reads CSVVPVLAGGRDTQYF. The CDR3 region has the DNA TGCAGCGTTGTCCCGGTACTAGCGGGGGGGCGGGATACGCAGTATTTT.

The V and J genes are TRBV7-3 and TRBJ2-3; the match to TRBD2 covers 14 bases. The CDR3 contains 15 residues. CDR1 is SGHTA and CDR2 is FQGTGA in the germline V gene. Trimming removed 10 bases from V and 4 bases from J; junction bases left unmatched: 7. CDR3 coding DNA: TGTGCCAACAGACTAGCGGGGGGGGATGCAGATACGCAGTATTTT. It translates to CANRLAGGDADTQYF.

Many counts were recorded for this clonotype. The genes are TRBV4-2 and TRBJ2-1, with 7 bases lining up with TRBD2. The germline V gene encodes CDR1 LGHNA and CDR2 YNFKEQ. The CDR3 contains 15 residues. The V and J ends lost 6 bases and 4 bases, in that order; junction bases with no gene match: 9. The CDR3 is CASRHAGETYNEQFF. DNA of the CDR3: TGTGCCAGCAGACATGCGGGGGAGACGTACAATGAGCAGTTCTTC.